The 22 T cell receptor beta chains presented below share a single source sample, sequenced in a study of blood T cell repertoires in COVID-19. Profiling relied on immunoSEQ multiplex PCR, and the TCRdb table lists in-frame clones only, not all of them. Among a few hundred thousand clones listed, more than 75% were seen once. Sample: PBMCs or T cells enriched from blood (not recorded which). The source of these receptors is a man between 40 and 49 years old in a cohort exposed to, infected with or recovered from COVID-19 (not recorded which).

The rearrangement joins TRBV25-1 to TRBJ2-5; 7 positions agree with TRBD1. Unmatched junction bases numbered 7, after V lost 2 bases and J lost 7 bases. CDR1 and CDR2 from the germline V gene are MGHDK and SYGVNS. The CDR3 is 14 residues long. CDR3 DNA sequence: TGTGCCAGCAGTGAAGGGACAGTAGGTTCGACCCAGTACTTC. The encoded protein is CASSEGTVGSTQYF.

The genes are TRBV7-9 and TRBJ1-2; D unclear. Germline CDR1 is SEHNR and CDR2 is FQNEAQ (reference sequence). This CDR3 region has 15 residues. V was clipped by 5 bases and J by 0 bases, with 13 bases between them. CDR3 sequence reads: CASSPNGRPNYGYTF. The CDR3 nucleotides are TGTGCCAGCAGCCCAAACGGGAGGCCTAACTATGGCTACACCTTC.

This clone was recorded a few times. The rearrangement joins TRBV28 to TRBJ1-2; no definite D call. Between the trimmed V and J ends, which lost 6 bases and 8 bases, there was a span of 16 bases. The germline V gene has CDR1 MDHEN and CDR2 SYDVKM. The CDR3 has 13 residues. CDR3 DNA sequence: TGTGCCAGCAGGCCTACGGAGGTTGAGGGCTACACCTTC. Protein: CASRPTEVEGYTF.

In its sample, this clone was seen once. The J gene is TRBJ2-3, the V gene TRBV7-2; D might be TRBD2 (6 bases). Germline V gene sequence: CDR1 SGHTA, CDR2 FQGNSA. Between the trimmed V and J ends, which lost 6 bases and 2 bases, there was a span of 12 bases. The CDR3 totals 14 residues. In DNA form, the CDR3 reads TGTGCCAGCAGTCGGGGGTTGGACACAGATACGCAGTATTTT. It is translated as CASSRGLDTDTQYF. Full variable domain (remainder filled in from reference TRBV7-2 and TRBJ2-3): GAGVSQSPSNKVTEKGKDVELRCDPISGHTALYWYRQSLGQGLEFLIYFQGNSAPDKSGLPSDRFSAERTGGSVSTLTIQRTQQEDSAVYLCASSRGLDTDTQYFGPGTRLTVL.

The J gene is TRBJ1-1, the V gene TRBV6-5, with D possibly matching TRBD1 (6 bases). The germline V gene has CDR1 MNHEY and CDR2 SVGAGI. The CDR3 sequence is 15 residues long. Trimming removed 4 bases from V and 0 bases from J, with 12 bases in between. The CDR3 region is CASSFTGTMNTEAFF. The CDR3 coding sequence is TGTGCCAGCAGTTTCACAGGGACTATGAACACTGAAGCTTTCTTT.

The chain uses TRBV3-1 (or the pseudogene TRBV3-2) and TRBJ2-7; TRBD2 aligns across 9 bases. The CDR3 length is 17 residues. Germline V gene lookup returns CDR1 LGHDT and CDR2 YNNKEL (reference sequence). The V segment lost 0 bases and the J segment 2 bases; nucleotides outside the gene matches: 8. The CDR3 sequence: CASSQEVASGTTYEQYF. As DNA, the CDR3 is TGTGCCAGCAGCCAAGAGGTGGCTAGCGGGACGACCTACGAGCAGTACTTC.

The chain joins TRBV19 to TRBJ2-7, with 10 bases identical to TRBD1. Germline trimming cut 5 bases from V and 5 bases from J; bases unmatched to any gene: 6. This CDR3 region has 14 residues. From germline, CDR1 is LNHDA and CDR2 SQIVND (reference sequence). CDR3 in DNA: TGTGCCAGTAGTCTGACAGGGGGCCAGAACGAGCAGTACTTC. This gives the protein CASSLTGGQNEQYF.

The rearrangement joins TRBV27 to TRBJ2-3; the match to TRBD2 covers 8 bases. Germline CDR1 is MNHEY and CDR2 is SMNVEV (reference sequence). The J segment lost 0 bases and the V segment lost 7 bases, leaving 9 bases of the junction unmatched. This CDR3 is built from 16 residues. Written as DNA, the CDR3 is TGTGCCAGCAAACGGGTTAGCGGGACAAGCACAGATACGCAGTATTTT. This encodes CASKRVSGTSTDTQYF.

The genes are TRBV6-1 and TRBJ1-4; TRBD1 matches 8 bases. CDR1 and CDR2 (germline): MNHNS, SASEGT. This CDR3 spans 15 amino acids. The J segment lost 7 bases and the V segment lost 3 bases, leaving 7 bases of the junction unmatched. The CDR3 sequence is CASSDRTGMSEKLFF. CDR3 sequence (DNA): TGTGCCAGCAGTGACCGGACAGGGATGAGTGAAAAACTGTTTTTT.

The CDR3 region is CASSPTQGYYTEAFF. The CDR3 DNA is TGTGCCAGCAGCCCTACTCAGGGGTATTACACTGAAGCTTTCTTT. The chain links TRBV3-1 (or the pseudogene TRBV3-2) to TRBJ1-1; D may be TRBD1 (6 bases). This CDR3 is built from 15 residues. V was pared by 4 bases and J by 3 bases, with 15 bases between. Germline V gene lookup returns CDR1 LGHDT and CDR2 YNNKEL (reference sequence).

The genes are TRBV7-2 and TRBJ2-1, with 7 bases aligning to TRBD2. Unmatched junction bases numbered 8, after V lost 2 bases and J lost 10 bases. The CDR3 sequence is 14 residues long. From germline, CDR1 is SGHTA and CDR2 FQGNSA. As DNA, the CDR3 is TGTGCCAGCAGCTTAATAGCGGGTGGGGGGGAGCAGTTCTTC. Translating it yields CASSLIAGGGEQFF. The variable domain in full, completed from reference TRBV7-2 and TRBJ2-1, reads GAGVSQSPSNKVTEKGKDVELRCDPISGHTALYWYRQSLGQGLEFLIYFQGNSAPDKSGLPSDRFSAERTGGSVSTLTIQRTQQEDSAVYLCASSLIAGGGEQFFGPGTRLTVL.

As for this clone: One end of the junction does not line up with germline, which may come from a read error. The rearrangement uses TRBV11-3 and TRBJ2-1; D might be TRBD2 (6 bases). The CDR3 contains 15 residues. Germline V CDR1 and CDR2: SGHNT, YENEEA. The DNA for the CDR3 is TGTGCCAGCAGCTTAGAACTAGCCTCCCACAATGAGCAGTTCTTC. Protein product: CASSLELASHNEQFF.

The chain is built from TRBV5-8 and TRBJ2-1; 10 bases map to TRBD1. Per the germline V gene, CDR1 is SGHTS and CDR2 is YDEGEE. The CDR3 has 15 residues. V was pared by 2 bases and J by 4 bases, with 3 bases of the junction left unmatched. CDR3 DNA: TGTGCCAGCAGCTTAGGACAGGGGGGTTACAATGAGCAGTTCTTC. Its protein is CASSLGQGGYNEQFF.

This chain links TRBV2 with TRBJ1-6, with D possibly matching TRBD1 (5 bases). The germline V gene encodes CDR1 SNHLY and CDR2 FYNNEI. Deletions cut 6 bases from V and 0 bases from J, with 12 bases between. The CDR3 runs to 16 residues. CDR3 sequence reads: CASSQGSSSYNSPLHF. The CDR3 DNA follows: TGTGCCAGCAGCCAGGGATCGAGCTCCTATAATTCACCCCTCCACTTT.

This chain connects TRBV5-5 to TRBJ2-5; TRBD2 aligns across 13 bases. The junction had 6 bases not matched to a gene; V was cut back by 0 bases and J by 7 bases. This CDR3 region has 16 residues. The germline V gene encodes CDR1 SGHKS and CDR2 YYEKEE (reference sequence). This CDR3 is CASSLELAGGPGTQYF. The CDR3 DNA sequence: TGTGCCAGCAGCTTGGAACTAGCGGGAGGGCCCGGGACCCAGTACTTC.

This clone was seen just once. The chain recombines TRBV28 with TRBJ2-3; D uncertain. The CDR3 is 16 amino acids. The germline V and J ends were trimmed by 6 bases and 4 bases, with 20 bases remaining between them. CDR1 and CDR2 (germline): MDHEN, SYDVKM. The DNA of the CDR3 is TGTGCCAGCAGCTTGTCGGGTGATCTGGCCCCAGATACGCAGTATTTT. Residues: CASSLSGDLAPDTQYF. Full variable domain (missing parts from reference TRBV28 and TRBJ2-3): DVKVTQSSRYLVKRTGEKVFLECVQDMDHENMFWYRQDPGLGLRLIYFSYDVKMKEKGDIPEGYSVSREKKERFSLILESASTNQTSMYLCASSLSGDLAPDTQYFGPGTRLTVL.

V is TRBV27 and J is TRBJ2-7, with TRBD1 as a possible D gene (6 bases). Germline CDR1 MNHEY, CDR2 SMNVEV (reference sequence). Trimming removed 2 bases at V and 3 bases at J, with 11 bases between. The CDR3 is made up of 14 amino acids. CDR3: CASSLRQELYEQYF. In DNA form, the CDR3 reads TGTGCCAGCAGTTTAAGACAGGAGCTCTACGAGCAGTACTTC.

The V gene is TRBV29-1, the J gene TRBJ2-1, with 7 bases identical to TRBD2. The ends lost 4 bases at V and 15 bases at J; junction bases unmatched: 18. This CDR3 is 14 amino acids long. The germline CDR1 and CDR2 sequences are SQVTM and ANQGSEA. CDR3 in DNA: TGCAGCGTTGCGGGGGTTGGGGGAGGGGAGGATGCGTTCTTC. It yields the protein CSVAGVGGGEDAFF.

The rearrangement links TRBV11-2 to TRBJ2-7; TRBD2 matches 7 bases. Per germline, CDR1 SGHAT and CDR2 FQNNGV. The ends lost 2 bases at V and 6 bases at J; junction bases unmatched: 4. The CDR3 contains 13 residues. The CDR3 sequence is CASSLLLATEQYF. DNA of the CDR3: TGTGCCAGCAGCTTATTACTAGCGACCGAGCAGTACTTC.

Here the CDR3 DNA reads TGTGCCAGCGCAATAAGTCCCTTAGAGAACACTGAAGCTTTCTTT. Amino acid sequence: CASAISPLENTEAFF. This rearrangement joins TRBV6-5 to TRBJ1-1, with D unclear. V was trimmed by 8 bases and J by 1 base, leaving 17 bases between them. The length of the CDR3 is 15 residues. The germline V gene encodes CDR1 MNHEY and CDR2 SVGAGI.

V is TRBV6-5 and J is TRBJ1-1, with D perhaps TRBD1 (5 bases). Between the trimmed V and J ends, which lost 6 bases and 2 bases, there was a span of 16 bases. The CDR3 is 15 amino acids. Germline-derived CDR1 and CDR2 are MNHEY and SVGAGI. The chain's CDR3 is CASRVDSLINTEAFF. In nucleotides, the CDR3 is TGTGCCAGCAGGGTTGACAGCCTTATAAACACTGAAGCTTTCTTT.

The V call is TRBV24-1, the J call TRBJ2-2, with 7 bases that match TRBD1. J lost 4 bases, V lost 6 bases, and 10 bases had no gene match. The CDR3 loop spans 16 amino acids. The germline CDR1 and CDR2 sequences are KGHDR and SFDVKD. CDR3 protein: CATSSSRGPVTGELFF. CDR3 nucleotide sequence: TGTGCCACCAGTTCTTCAAGGGGGCCGGTCACCGGGGAGCTGTTTTTT.